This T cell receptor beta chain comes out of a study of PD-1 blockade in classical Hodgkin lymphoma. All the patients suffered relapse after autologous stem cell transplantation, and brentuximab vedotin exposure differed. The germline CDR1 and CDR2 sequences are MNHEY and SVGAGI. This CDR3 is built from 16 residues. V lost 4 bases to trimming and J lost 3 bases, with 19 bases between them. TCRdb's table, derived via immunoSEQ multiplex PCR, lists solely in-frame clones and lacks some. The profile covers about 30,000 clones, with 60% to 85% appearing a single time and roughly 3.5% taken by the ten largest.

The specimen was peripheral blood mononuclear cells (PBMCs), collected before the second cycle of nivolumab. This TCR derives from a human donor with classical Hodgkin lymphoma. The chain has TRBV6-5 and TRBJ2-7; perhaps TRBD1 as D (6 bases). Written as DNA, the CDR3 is TGTGCCAGCAGTTTGGGCGCCGGGACAAATGTCTACGAGCAGTACTTC. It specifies CASSLGAGTNVYEQYF.